Listed below are T cell receptor beta chains from one sample, sequenced in a study of blood T cells in healthy people across ages. TCRdb passed the 5' RACE reads through MiXCR, listing each CDR3 protein once. This table has 790,000 or so distinct CDR3 sequences, about half appearing once. Sequencing was performed on blood. These receptors came from a man aged 80 or over in good health. The CDR3 runs from the conserved cysteine through the conserved F or W. A D gene is named only where the DNA matches it firmly. Size is stated for part of the rows, as once, few or many counts, or as a class when the clone is expanded.

>TRBJ2-1|NA|TRBV20-1|TRBD1
CSAYRTGNSYNEQFF
TGCAGTGCTTATAGGACAGGAAACTCCTACAATGAGCAGTTCTTC
>TRBJ2-3|NA|TRBV6-6|TRBD2
CASRTSGGSTDTQYF
TGTGCCAGCCGAACTAGCGGGGGAAGCACAGATACGCAGTATTTT
>TRBJ2-1|NA|TRBV5-1|TRBD2
CASSPRRAGHNEQFF
TGCGCCAGCAGCCCCAGACGAGCGGGACACAATGAGCAGTTCTTC
>TRBJ1-5|few|TRBV7-2|NA
CASSVSPLGQPQHF
TGTGCCAGCAGCGTCAGCCCCCTGGGTCAGCCCCAGCATTTT
>TRBJ1-1|NA|TRBV7-2|NA
CASSFSSTEAFF
TGTGCCAGCAGCTTTTCGAGCACTGAAGCTTTCTTT
>TRBJ2-3|many|TRBV29-1|TRBD2
CSVGTSGSDTQYF
TGCAGCGTGGGGACTAGCGGGTCAGATACGCAGTATTTT
>TRBJ2-7|many|TRBV29-1|TRBD2
CSVRTSGGTYEQYF
TGCAGCGTTAGGACTAGCGGAGGGACCTACGAGCAGTACTTC
>TRBJ2-1|few|TRBV29-1|TRBD1
CSVIPGTDEQFF
TGCAGCGTTATTCCCGGGACAGATGAGCAGTTCTTC
>TRBJ1-2|few|TRBV7-2|NA
CASSLVRDLGYTF
TGTGCCAGCAGCTTAGTCAGGGATCTTGGCTACACCTTC
>TRBJ1-2|NA|TRBV7-3|NA
CASSLPGNYGYTF
TGTGCCAGCAGCTTACCTGGGAACTATGGCTACACCTTC
>TRBJ1-5|NA|TRBV20-1|NA
CSAQDKRAQSQHF
TGCAGTGCTCAGGACAAACGGGCTCAGTCCCAGCATTTT
>TRBJ2-3|few|TRBV3-1|NA
CASSQAPYATQYF
TGTGCCAGCAGCCAAGCCCCTTATGCTACGCAGTATTTT
>TRBJ1-1|NA|TRBV5-1|NA
CASNLRGGSTEAFF
TGCGCCAGCAACTTGAGGGGGGGAAGCACTGAAGCTTTCTTT
>TRBJ1-2|NA|TRBV20-1|NA
CSASSFYGYTF
TGCAGTGCTAGCAGTTTCTATGGCTACACCTTC
>TRBJ1-1|many|TRBV27|NA
CASRWDLNTEAFF
TGTGCCAGCAGGTGGGACTTGAACACTGAAGCTTTCTTT
>TRBJ1-2|NA|TRBV4-1|NA
CASSQQVNYGYTF
TGCGCCAGCAGCCAACAGGTTAACTATGGCTACACCTTC
>TRBJ1-2|NA|TRBV20-1|NA
CSAPNSGEGSNYGYTF
TGCAGTGCCCCCAATTCAGGGGAAGGGAGTAACTATGGCTACACCTTC
>TRBJ2-5|once|TRBV5-1|NA
CASSLYNSQETQYF
TGCGCCAGCAGCTTATACAACAGCCAAGAGACCCAGTACTTC
>TRBJ2-1|NA|TRBV20-1|TRBD2
CSAPFWEGKDNEQFF
TGCAGTGCCCCGTTTTGGGAGGGGAAGGACAATGAGCAGTTCTTC
>TRBJ2-7|NA|TRBV7-9|NA
CASSLRDSGDYEQYF
TGTGCCAGCAGCTTAAGGGACAGCGGGGATTACGAGCAGTACTTC
>TRBJ2-7|NA|TRBV20-1|NA
CSAPRARTNYEQYF
TGCAGTGCCCCCAGGGCGCGGACTAACTACGAGCAGTACTTC
>TRBJ2-3|few|TRBV7-3|TRBD2
CASSPHGAGDTDTQYF
TGTGCCAGCAGCCCCCACGGGGCGGGGGACACAGATACGCAGTATTTT
>TRBJ2-5|few|TRBV20-1|TRBD2
CSARSRTSGRAIKETQYF
TGCAGTGCTAGGTCGAGGACTAGCGGGAGGGCGATAAAAGAAACCCAGTACTTC
>TRBJ1-4|NA|TRBV4-3|NA
CANSPRSREKLFF
TGCGCCAACAGCCCTCGGTCGCGTGAAAAACTGTTTTTT
>TRBJ2-1|once|TRBV29-1|TRBD2
CSVERLADNEQFF
TGCAGCGTAGAGCGACTAGCGGACAATGAGCAGTTCTTC
>TRBJ1-4|NA|TRBV29-1|NA
CSVCTGRGEKLFF
TGCAGCGTTTGCACAGGGAGGGGTGAAAAACTGTTTTTT
>TRBJ2-1|NA|TRBV20-1|TRBD2
CSAKGLAGDYNEQFF
TGCAGTGCAAAGGGACTAGCGGGAGACTACAATGAGCAGTTCTTC
>TRBJ2-1|many|TRBV7-2|TRBD2
CASSLGGSAYNEQFF
TGTGCCAGCAGCTTAGGCGGGAGTGCCTACAATGAGCAGTTCTTC
>TRBJ2-6|NA|TRBV4-2|NA
CASSQDPGTGANVLTF
TGTGCCAGCAGCCAAGATCCCGGGACCGGGGCCAACGTCCTGACTTTC
>TRBJ2-1|many|TRBV7-2|TRBD1
CASSATGRYNEQFF
TGTGCCAGCAGCGCGACAGGGCGCTACAATGAGCAGTTCTTC
>TRBJ2-1|NA|TRBV20-1|TRBD2
CSASEREVYNEQFF
TGCAGTGCTAGCGAGCGGGAGGTATATAATGAGCAGTTCTTC
>TRBJ2-5|many|TRBV27|TRBD2
CASSGSGRAEETQYF
TGTGCCAGCAGTGGAAGCGGGAGGGCCGAGGAGACCCAGTACTTC
>TRBJ1-5|NA|TRBV20-1|TRBD1
CSACGTGNQPQHF
TGCAGTGCTTGCGGGACAGGGAATCAGCCCCAGCATTTT
>TRBJ2-7|once|TRBV21-1|NA
CASSKVCYEQYF
TGTGCCAGCAGCAAAGTTTGCTACGAGCAGTACTTC
>TRBJ2-1|NA|TRBV20-1|NA
CSASVGNNEQFF
TGCAGTGCTAGTGTCGGGAACAATGAGCAGTTCTTC
>TRBJ2-1|NA|TRBV7-7|NA
CASSPTDRHYEQFF
TGTGCTAGCAGCCCAACTGACAGGCACTACGAGCAGTTCTTC
>TRBJ2-6|NA|TRBV28|NA
CASSPGGPLTSGANVLTF
TGTGCCAGCAGCCCTGGGGGACCCCTAACCTCTGGGGCCAACGTCCTGACTTTC
>TRBJ2-7|NA|TRBV28|TRBD1
CASSVSGTDYEQYF
TGTGCCAGCAGTGTATCTGGGACAGATTACGAGCAGTACTTC
>TRBJ2-2|NA|TRBV5-1|NA
CASSSGLQAGELFF
TGCGCCAGCAGCTCCGGCCTCCAGGCCGGGGAGCTGTTTTTT
>TRBJ2-7|few|TRBV4-2|TRBD2
CASSQAGTSGTYEQYF
TGTGCCAGCAGCCAAGCCGGGACTAGCGGAACCTACGAGCAGTACTTC
>TRBJ2-1|NA|TRBV6-6|NA
CASSYSRLVEQFF
TGTGCCAGCAGTTACTCGAGACTAGTTGAGCAGTTCTTC
>TRBJ2-1|NA|TRBV6-6|NA
CASSYVVGSTYNEQFF
TGTGCCAGCAGTTACGTGGTAGGCAGCACCTACAATGAGCAGTTCTTC
>TRBJ1-2|NA|TRBV27|NA
CASSHPSPDAGYTF
TGTGCCAGCAGTCATCCTTCCCCCGATGCGGGCTACACCTTC
>TRBJ2-1|NA|TRBV7-9|NA
CASSDPKGPQETQFF
TGTGCCAGCAGCGACCCTAAAGGCCCACAAGAGACCCAGTTCTTC
>TRBJ2-7|many|TRBV27|NA
CASSFSGRQYEQYF
TGTGCCAGCAGTTTTTCGGGACGGCAATACGAGCAGTACTTC
>TRBJ1-1|NA|TRBV7-8|TRBD1
CASSHGTDRVEAFF
TGTGCCAGCAGCCACGGAACCGACAGGGTTGAAGCTTTCTTT
>TRBJ2-1|once|TRBV7-6|NA
CASSLATAANYNEQFF
TGTGCCAGCAGCTTAGCGACGGCAGCGAATTACAATGAGCAGTTCTTC
>TRBJ2-1|few|TRBV5-1|NA
CASSLSGPNNEQFF
TGCGCCAGCAGCTTGAGCGGCCCGAACAATGAGCAGTTCTTC
>TRBJ2-1|NA|TRBV11-3|TRBD1
CASSKRQGDSNEQFF
TGTGCCAGCAGCAAAAGACAGGGGGACAGCAATGAGCAGTTCTTC
>TRBJ2-1|NA|TRBV20-1|TRBD2
CSARRLAGGYNEQFF
TGCAGTGCTAGGAGACTAGCGGGAGGTTACAATGAGCAGTTCTTC
>TRBJ2-7|few|TRBV20-1|TRBD2
CSARDLGTSGYEQYF
TGCAGTGCTAGAGATCTTGGAACTAGCGGGTACGAGCAGTACTTC
>TRBJ2-7|NA|TRBV20-1|TRBD2
CSARDWTSGRALGEQYF
TGCAGTGCTAGAGATTGGACTAGCGGGAGGGCGTTGGGCGAGCAGTACTTC